These 9 T cell receptor beta chains came from one sample sequenced in a study of T cells in Graves' hyperthyroidism and ophthalmopathy. Researchers amplified the TCR beta CDR3 regions from RNA transcripts. An initial round of RT-PCR targeting the TCR CDR3 relied on the HTBI primer set. TCRdb passed the multiplex PCR reads through MiXCR, listing each CDR3 protein once. The data show some 510,000 distinct CDR3 sequences, around 21% seen once. Sequencing was performed on blood. The receptors were sampled from a man between 18 and 35 years old with Graves' hyperthyroidism.

The CDR3 region is CASSQEAHYEQYF. The CDR3 bases are TGCGCCAGCAGCCAAGAGGCCCACTACGAGCAGTACTTC. The chain links TRBV4-1 to TRBJ2-7; D gene uncertain. The CDR3 consists of 13 residues. CDR1 and CDR2 from the germline V gene are MGHRA and YSYEKL. Trimming took off 0 bases at V and 3 bases at J, with 6 bases between the two ends.

This clonotype has at least ten counts. This chain joins TRBV6-2 or TRBV6-3 and TRBJ1-6, with 8 bases matching TRBD1. Trimming took 6 bases from V and 10 from J; bases not matched to a gene: 5. The CDR3 contains 13 residues. Looked up from germline, CDR1 is MNHEY and CDR2 is SVGEGT. The CDR3, as DNA: TGTGCCAGCAGCGGGACAGGATGGTCACCCCTCCACTTT. Protein sequence: CASSGTGWSPLHF.

This clonotype came up many times. This chain's CDR3 is CASSQGANSNQPQHF. Written as DNA, the CDR3 is TGTGCCAGCAGTCAGGGGGCGAATAGCAATCAGCCCCAGCATTTT. The V call is TRBV6-1, the J call TRBJ1-5; 8 positions match TRBD1. Germline assignment: CDR1 MNHNS and CDR2 SASEGT. This CDR3 has 15 amino acids. V shed 5 bases and J 0 bases; nucleotides not matched to a gene: 3.

This clonotype was counted ten times or more. The V call is TRBV18, the J call TRBJ2-7; 9 positions agree with TRBD1. V shed 3 bases, J shed 5 bases, and the junction held 8 bases outside the gene matches. Germline V gives CDR1 KGHSH, CDR2 LQKENI. The CDR3 loop spans 15 amino acids. The CDR3 region has the DNA TGTGCCAGCTCACCCTTGGGACAGGGCGGCAACGAGCAGTACTTC. Its protein is CASSPLGQGGNEQYF.

The chain employs TRBV7-9 and TRBJ2-7; D ambiguous. Germline CDR1 reads SEHNR; CDR2 reads FQNEAQ (reference sequence). The CDR3 covers 13 residues. V shed 5 bases and J shed 5 bases, with 13 bases lying between them. Here the CDR3 DNA reads TGTGCCAGCAGCATGAGCAACTGGAACGAGCAGTACTTC. Residues: CASSMSNWNEQYF.

This clonotype was seen many times. The J gene is TRBJ1-1, the V gene TRBV20-1, with 10 positions matching TRBD1. CDR1 and CDR2 (germline): DFQATT, SNEGSKA (reference sequence). With V trimmed by 5 bases and J by 2 bases, 11 bases remained unmatched. The CDR3 spans 16 residues. This CDR3 reads CSAFKPGQGINTEAFF. The CDR3 DNA reads TGCAGTGCTTTCAAACCGGGACAGGGGATCAACACTGAAGCTTTCTTT.

This chain joins TRBV6-1 and TRBJ1-1; 11 nucleotides align to TRBD1. CDR3 length equals 16 residues. V dropped 4 bases and J dropped 0; count of bases not matched to a gene: 4. Germline assignment: CDR1 MNHNS and CDR2 SASEGT. The CDR3 nucleotides read TGTGCCAGCAGTGGAGGACAGGGGGCTTTGAACACTGAAGCTTTCTTT. Translation gives CASSGGQGALNTEAFF.

A remark on this clonotype: A much larger clonotype is one base distant, so this may be a read error. The conserved phenylalanine or tryptophan normally closing the CDR3 is absent here, so this likely arose from a read error. The chain carries TRBV14 and TRBJ1-2; the D gene is possibly TRBD1 (6 bases). CDR1 SGHDN and CDR2 FVKESK come from the germline V gene. V lost 0 bases and J 0 bases, leaving 8 bases between the germline ends. The length of the CDR3 is 15 residues. The CDR3 reads CASSQERGPNYGYTV. The CDR3 DNA reads TGTGCCAGCAGCCAAGAACGGGGGCCTAACTATGGCTACACCGTC.

The chain links TRBV3-1 to TRBJ2-2; the D is unclear. Germline V gene lookup returns CDR1 LGHDT and CDR2 YNNKEL (reference sequence). Trimming shortened V by 4 bases and J by 6 bases, and 15 bases separated the two germline ends. The CDR3 has 15 amino acids. CDR3: CASSLRTTLSGELFF. The CDR3 nucleotides read TGTGCCAGCAGCCTCCGAACGACCCTCTCCGGGGAGCTGTTTTTT.